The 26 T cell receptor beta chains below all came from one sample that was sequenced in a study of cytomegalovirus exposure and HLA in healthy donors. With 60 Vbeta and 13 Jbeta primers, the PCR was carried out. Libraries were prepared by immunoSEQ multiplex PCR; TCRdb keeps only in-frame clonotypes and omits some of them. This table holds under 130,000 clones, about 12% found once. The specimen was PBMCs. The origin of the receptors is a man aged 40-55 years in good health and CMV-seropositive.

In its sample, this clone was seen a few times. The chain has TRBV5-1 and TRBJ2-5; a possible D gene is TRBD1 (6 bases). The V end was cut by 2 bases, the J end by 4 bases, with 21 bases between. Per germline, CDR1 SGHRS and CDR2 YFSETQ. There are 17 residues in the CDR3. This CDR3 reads CASSFQGPLPIAETQYF. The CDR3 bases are TGCGCCAGCAGCTTCCAGGGGCCCCTACCAATTGCAGAGACCCAGTACTTC.

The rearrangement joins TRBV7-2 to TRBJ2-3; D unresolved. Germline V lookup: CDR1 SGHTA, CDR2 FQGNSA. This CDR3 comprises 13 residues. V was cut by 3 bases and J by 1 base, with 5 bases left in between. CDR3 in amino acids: CASSLSRTDTQYF. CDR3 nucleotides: TGTGCCAGCAGCTTGAGCCGCACAGATACGCAGTATTTT.

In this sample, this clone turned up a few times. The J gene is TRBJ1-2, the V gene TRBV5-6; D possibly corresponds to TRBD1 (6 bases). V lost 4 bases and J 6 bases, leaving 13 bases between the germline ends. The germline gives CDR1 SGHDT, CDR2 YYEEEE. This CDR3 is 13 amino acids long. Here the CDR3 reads CASSLLDSDGYTF. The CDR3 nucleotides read TGTGCCAGCAGCCTGTTGGACAGTGATGGCTACACCTTC.

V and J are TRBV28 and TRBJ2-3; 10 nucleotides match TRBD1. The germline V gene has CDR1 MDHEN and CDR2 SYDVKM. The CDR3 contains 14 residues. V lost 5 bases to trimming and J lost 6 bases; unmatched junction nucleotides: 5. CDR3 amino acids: CASSPGQGIDTQYF. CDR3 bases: TGTGCCAGCAGTCCGGGACAGGGGATTGATACGCAGTATTTT.

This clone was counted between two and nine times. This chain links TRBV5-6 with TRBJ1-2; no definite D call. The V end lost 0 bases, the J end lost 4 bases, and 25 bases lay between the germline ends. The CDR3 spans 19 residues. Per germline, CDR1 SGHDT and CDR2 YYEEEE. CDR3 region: CASSLVRLRGRDSSYGYTF. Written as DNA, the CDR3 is TGTGCCAGCAGCTTGGTGAGGTTACGGGGAAGGGATTCGAGCTATGGCTACACCTTC.

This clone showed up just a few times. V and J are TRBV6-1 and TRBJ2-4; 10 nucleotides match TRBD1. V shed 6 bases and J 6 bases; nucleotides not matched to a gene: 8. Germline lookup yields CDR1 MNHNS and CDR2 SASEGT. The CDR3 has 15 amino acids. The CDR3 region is CASSGQGGVGNIQYF. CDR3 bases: TGTGCCAGCAGCGGACAGGGGGGAGTGGGAAACATTCAGTACTTC.

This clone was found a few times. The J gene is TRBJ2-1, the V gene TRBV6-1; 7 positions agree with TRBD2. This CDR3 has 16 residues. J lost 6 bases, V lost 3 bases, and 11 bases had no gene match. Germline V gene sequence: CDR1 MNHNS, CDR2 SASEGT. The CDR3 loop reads CASSDVDGRSFNEQFF. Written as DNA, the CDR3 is TGTGCCAGCAGTGACGTTGACGGGAGGAGTTTCAATGAGCAGTTCTTC.

For the CDR3, the DNA is TGCGCCAGCAGCTTGGCCCAGCGGGAGACCCAGTACTTC. Its protein is CASSLAQRETQYF. The rearrangement uses TRBV5-1 and TRBJ2-5, with D tentatively TRBD2 (5 bases). V shed 0 bases and J shed 5 bases, with 8 bases lying between them. Germline V CDR1 and CDR2: SGHRS, YFSETQ. This CDR3 has 13 residues.

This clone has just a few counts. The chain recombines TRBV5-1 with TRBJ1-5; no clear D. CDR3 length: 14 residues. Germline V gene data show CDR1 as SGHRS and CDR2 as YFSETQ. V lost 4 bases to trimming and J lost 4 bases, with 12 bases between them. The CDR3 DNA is TGCGCCAGCAGCGATCCCTCGGGTAATCAGCCCCAGCATTTT. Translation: CASSDPSGNQPQHF.

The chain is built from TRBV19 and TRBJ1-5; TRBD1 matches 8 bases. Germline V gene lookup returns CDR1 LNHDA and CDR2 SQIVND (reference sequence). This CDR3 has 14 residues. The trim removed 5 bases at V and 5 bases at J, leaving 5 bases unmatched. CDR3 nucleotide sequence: TGTGCCAGTAGTGCCCGACAGGGGTATCAGCCCCAGCATTTT. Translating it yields CASSARQGYQPQHF. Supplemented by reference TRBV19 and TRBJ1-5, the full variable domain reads DGGITQSPKYLFRKEGQNVTLSCEQNLNHDAMYWYRQDPGQGLRLIYYSQIVNDFQKGDIAEGYSVSREKKESFPLTVTSAQKNPTAFYLCASSARQGYQPQHFGDGTRLSIL.

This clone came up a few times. The CDR3 nucleotides read TGCGCCAGCAGTGACGGACTAGCGGGAGTAGCAGATACGCAGTATTTT. Amino acid sequence: CASSDGLAGVADTQYF. V and J are TRBV10-1 and TRBJ2-3; TRBD2 agrees at 13 bases. This CDR3 spans 16 amino acids. Germline assignment: CDR1 WNHNN and CDR2 SYGVQD (reference sequence). Trimming removed 3 bases from V and 4 bases from J; junction bases left unmatched: 4.

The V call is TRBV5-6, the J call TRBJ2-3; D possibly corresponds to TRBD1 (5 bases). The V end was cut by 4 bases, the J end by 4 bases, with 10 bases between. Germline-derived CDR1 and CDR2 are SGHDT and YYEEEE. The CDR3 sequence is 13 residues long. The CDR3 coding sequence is TGTGCCAGCAGCCCTGACAGAGCAGATACGCAGTATTTT. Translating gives CASSPDRADTQYF.

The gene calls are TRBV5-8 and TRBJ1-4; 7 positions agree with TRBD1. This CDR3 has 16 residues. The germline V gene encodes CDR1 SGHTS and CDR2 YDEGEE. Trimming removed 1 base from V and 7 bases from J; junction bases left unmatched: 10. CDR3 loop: CASSLLGGRGGEKLFF. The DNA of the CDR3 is TGTGCCAGCAGCTTGCTAGGGGGCAGAGGAGGTGAAAAACTGTTTTTT. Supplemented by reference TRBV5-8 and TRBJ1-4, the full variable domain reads EAGVTQSPTHLIKTRGQQATLRCSPISGHTSVYWYQQALGLGLQFLLWYDEGEERNRGNFPPRFSGRQFPNYSSELNVNALELEDSALYLCASSLLGGRGGEKLFFGSGTQLSVL.

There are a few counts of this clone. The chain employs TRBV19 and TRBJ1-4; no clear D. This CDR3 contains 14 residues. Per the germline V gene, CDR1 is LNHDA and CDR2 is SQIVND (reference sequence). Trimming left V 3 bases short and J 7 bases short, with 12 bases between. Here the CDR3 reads CASSMRGLGEKLFF. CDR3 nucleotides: TGTGCCAGTAGTATGCGAGGGCTCGGTGAAAAACTGTTTTTT.

Here the CDR3 reads CASSVGNSVETQYF. CDR3 sequence (DNA): TGTGCCAGCAGCGTAGGGAATAGCGTGGAGACCCAGTACTTC. The chain couples TRBV9 to TRBJ2-5; tentative D call: TRBD2 (5 bases). This CDR3 contains 14 residues. CDR1 is SGDLS, CDR2 YYNGEE, per germline. V lost 0 bases and J lost 5, with 11 bases in between.

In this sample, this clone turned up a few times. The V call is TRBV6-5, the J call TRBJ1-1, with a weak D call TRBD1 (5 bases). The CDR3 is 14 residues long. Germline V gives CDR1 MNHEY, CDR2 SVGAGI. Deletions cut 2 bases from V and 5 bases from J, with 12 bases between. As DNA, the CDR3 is TGTGCCAGCAGTTACGCAGGCCGGGGGACTGAAGCTTTCTTT. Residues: CASSYAGRGTEAFF.

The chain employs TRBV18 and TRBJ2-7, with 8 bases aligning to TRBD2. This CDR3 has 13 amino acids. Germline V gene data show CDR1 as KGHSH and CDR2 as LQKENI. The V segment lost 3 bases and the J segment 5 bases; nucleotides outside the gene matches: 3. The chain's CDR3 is CASSPSGSHEQYF. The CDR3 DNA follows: TGTGCCAGCTCACCGAGCGGGAGTCACGAGCAGTACTTC.

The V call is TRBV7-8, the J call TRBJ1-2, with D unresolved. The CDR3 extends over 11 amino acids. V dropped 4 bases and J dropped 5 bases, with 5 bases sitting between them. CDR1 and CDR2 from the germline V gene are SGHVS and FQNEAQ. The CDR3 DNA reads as TGTGCCAGCAGCTCCACTTATGGCTACACCTTC. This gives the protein CASSSTYGYTF.

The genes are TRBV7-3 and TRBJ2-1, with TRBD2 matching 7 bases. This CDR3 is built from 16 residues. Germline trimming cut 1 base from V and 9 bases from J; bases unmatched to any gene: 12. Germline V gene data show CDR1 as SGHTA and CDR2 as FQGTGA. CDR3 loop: CASSLNALGPSGEQFF. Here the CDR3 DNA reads TGTGCCAGCAGCTTAAATGCTTTAGGGCCTAGCGGTGAGCAGTTCTTC.

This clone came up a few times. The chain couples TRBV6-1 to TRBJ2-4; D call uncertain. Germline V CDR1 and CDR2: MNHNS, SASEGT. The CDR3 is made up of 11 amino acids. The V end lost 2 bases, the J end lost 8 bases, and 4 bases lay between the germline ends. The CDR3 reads CASSELDIQYF. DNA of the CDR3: TGTGCCAGCAGTGAACTCGACATTCAGTACTTC.

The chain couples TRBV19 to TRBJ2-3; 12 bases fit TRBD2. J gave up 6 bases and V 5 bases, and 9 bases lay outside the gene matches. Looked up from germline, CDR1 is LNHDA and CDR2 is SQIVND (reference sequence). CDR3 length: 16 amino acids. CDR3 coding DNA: TGTGCCAGTAGTCCCAGACTAGCGGGAGCCCGCGATACGCAGTATTTT. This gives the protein CASSPRLAGARDTQYF.

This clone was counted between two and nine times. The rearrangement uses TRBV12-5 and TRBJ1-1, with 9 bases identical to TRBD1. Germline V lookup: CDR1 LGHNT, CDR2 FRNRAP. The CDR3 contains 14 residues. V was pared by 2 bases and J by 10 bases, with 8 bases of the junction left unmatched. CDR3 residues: CASGLTQGQGRAFF. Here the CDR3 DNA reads TGTGCTAGTGGTTTGACCCAAGGACAGGGGCGAGCTTTCTTT.

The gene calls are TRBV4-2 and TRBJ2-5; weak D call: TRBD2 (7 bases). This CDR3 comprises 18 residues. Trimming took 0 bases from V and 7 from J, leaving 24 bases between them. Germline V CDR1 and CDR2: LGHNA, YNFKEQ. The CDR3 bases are TGTGCCAGCAGCCAAGACCCGGGGGTTCGCGGGGGCGCCGGGACCCAGTACTTC. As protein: CASSQDPGVRGGAGTQYF.

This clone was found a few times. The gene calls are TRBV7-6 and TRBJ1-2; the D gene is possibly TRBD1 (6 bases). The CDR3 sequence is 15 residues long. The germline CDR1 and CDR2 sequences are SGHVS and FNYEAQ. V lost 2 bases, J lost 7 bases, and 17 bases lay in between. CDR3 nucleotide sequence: TGTGCCAGCAGCTTACTCTCAGGGGACCTGAGTGGCTACACCTTC. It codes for CASSLLSGDLSGYTF.

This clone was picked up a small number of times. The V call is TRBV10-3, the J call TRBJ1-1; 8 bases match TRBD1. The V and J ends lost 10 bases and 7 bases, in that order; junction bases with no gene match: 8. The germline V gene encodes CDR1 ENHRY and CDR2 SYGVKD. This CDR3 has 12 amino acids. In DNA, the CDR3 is TGTGCCACGGAGACCGGGACAGGTGAAGCTTTCTTT. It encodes CATETGTGEAFF.

CDR3 coding DNA: TGTGCCAGCAGCGTCTCTCCTGGACAGGGCGGGAACACCATATATTTT. The encoded protein is CASSVSPGQGGNTIYF. The rearrangement links TRBV9 to TRBJ1-3; 8 bases are a match to TRBD1. This CDR3 has 16 residues. Germline values: CDR1 SGDLS, CDR2 YYNGEE. After removal of 2 bases from V and 7 bases from J, the junction contained 11 bases not matched to a gene.